The 11 T cell receptor beta chains below were found in one sample sequenced in a study of OX40 agonist ivuxolimab in advanced cancers. Here immunoSEQ multiplex PCR was the method, and the copy in TCRdb shows in-frame clones only, minus some. The repertoire holds roughly 53,000 clones, roughly 83% seen once, with 10% to 15% in the top ten. Sample: CD4+ or CD8+ T cells sorted from blood, taken in a trial of the OX40 agonist ivuxolimab. These receptors were collected from an adult with an advanced solid tumor such as melanoma, head and neck, liver or kidney cancer.

V is TRBV29-1 and J is TRBJ1-5; D gene unclear. Germline assignment: CDR1 SQVTM and CDR2 ANQGSEA. The V gene lost 4 bases and the J gene lost 11 bases, with 15 bases spanning the gap. The CDR3 is 12 residues long. This chain's CDR3 is CSVGSLRVAQHF. CDR3 nucleotide sequence: TGCAGCGTTGGTAGTCTTCGGGTCGCCCAGCATTTT.

The chain uses TRBV28 and TRBJ2-2, with D tentatively TRBD2 (6 bases). The germline V gene encodes CDR1 MDHEN and CDR2 SYDVKM. The CDR3 has 15 residues. V was shortened by 5 bases and J by 0 bases, with 10 bases between the two germline ends. The CDR3 bases are TGTGCCAGCAGTGTAAGACTAGCGAACACCGGGGAGCTGTTTTTT. Protein product: CASSVRLANTGELFF.

The CDR3 DNA is TGCGCCAGCAGGATCCAGGGAGACTCCTACGAGCAGTACTTC. Encoded protein: CASRIQGDSYEQYF. The chain combines TRBV5-1 with TRBJ2-7; D could derive from TRBD1 or TRBD2 (5 bases each). Germline loops: CDR1 SGHRS, CDR2 YFSETQ. V was shortened by 5 bases and J by 0 bases, with 12 bases between the two germline ends. This CDR3 is built from 14 residues.

The chain joins TRBV30 to TRBJ1-2, with D possibly being TRBD1 (6 bases). Trimming stripped 2 bases from V and 8 bases from J, with 12 bases between. This CDR3 region has 12 residues. From germline, CDR1 is GTSNPN and CDR2 SVGIG (reference sequence). The CDR3, as DNA: TGTGCCTGGAGTACGGGGGCGAAGGGCTACACCTTC. It encodes CAWSTGAKGYTF.

This clone was picked up one time. The rearrangement joins TRBV2 to TRBJ2-7; 10 positions match TRBD2. Losses at the gene ends were 7 bases for V and 0 bases for J; bases not matched to a gene: 9. Per the germline V gene, CDR1 is SNHLY and CDR2 is FYNNEI. The length of the CDR3 is 16 residues. The CDR3 region has the DNA TGTGCCAGCATGGGCCCTAGCGGGGGAAGCTCCTACGAGCAGTACTTC. Translation: CASMGPSGGSSYEQYF. The whole variable domain, remainder taken from reference TRBV2 and TRBJ2-7, is EPEVTQTPSHQVTQMGQEVILRCVPISNHLYFYWYRQILGQKVEFLVSFYNNEISEKSEIFDDQFSVERPDGSNFTLKIRSTKLEDSAMYFCASMGPSGGSSYEQYFGPGTRLTVT.

The V call is TRBV7-9, the J call TRBJ1-4, with D uncertain. V was cut by 1 base and J by 6 bases, with 9 bases left in between. The CDR3 runs 14 residues. CDR1 is SEHNR and CDR2 is FQNEAQ in the germline V gene (reference sequence). CDR3 residues: CASSLGGEDEKLFF. The CDR3, as DNA: TGTGCCAGCAGCTTAGGGGGAGAGGATGAAAAACTGTTTTTT.

The chain links TRBV5-5 to TRBJ2-7, with 9 bases fitting TRBD2. V lost 1 base to trimming and J lost 3 bases; unmatched junction nucleotides: 8. Germline CDR1 and CDR2: SGHKS and YYEKEE (reference sequence). The CDR3 spans 16 residues. CDR3 DNA: TGTGCCAGCAGCTTGCCTGTTAGCGGGAGTGACTACGAGCAGTACTTC. This sequence encodes CASSLPVSGSDYEQYF.

This clone appeared a single time. J is TRBJ2-7 and V is TRBV25-1; D might be TRBD2 (6 bases). Trimming took off 5 bases at V and 4 bases at J, with 18 bases between the two ends. The CDR3 has 15 residues. In germline, CDR1 is MGHDK, CDR2 SYGVNS. CDR3 DNA: TGTGCCAGCAGTCCCTCGGGACTCGGGGCTTACGAGCAGTACTTC. It yields the protein CASSPSGLGAYEQYF.

The CDR3 sequence is CASSQGGVYEQYF. The CDR3 DNA reads as TGTGCCAGCAGCCAGGGAGGGGTCTACGAGCAGTACTTC. V usage is TRBV6-1 and J usage is TRBJ2-7; 7 bases are a match to TRBD2. The germline V gene encodes CDR1 MNHNS and CDR2 SASEGT. V lost 6 bases to trimming and J lost 3 bases; unmatched junction nucleotides: 5. There are 13 residues in the CDR3.

The chain has TRBV27 and TRBJ1-1; 7 nucleotides agree with TRBD1. The V gene's germline CDR1 is MNHEY and CDR2 SMNVEV (reference sequence). The CDR3 consists of 15 residues. V lost 5 bases and J lost 2; bases outside the gene matches: 8. The CDR3 loop is CASSPRGQLNTEAFF. The CDR3 coding sequence is TGTGCCAGCAGTCCCCGGGGACAGCTAAACACTGAAGCTTTCTTT.

The chain has TRBV2 and TRBJ1-6; 10 bases are shared with TRBD1. Germline lookup yields CDR1 SNHLY and CDR2 FYNNEI. Trimming removed 6 bases from V and 10 bases from J; junction bases left unmatched: 9. The CDR3 totals 15 residues. CDR3 nucleotide sequence: TGTGCCAGCAGGGGACAGGGGAACAGCAGGTCACCCCTCCACTTT. This sequence encodes CASRGQGNSRSPLHF.